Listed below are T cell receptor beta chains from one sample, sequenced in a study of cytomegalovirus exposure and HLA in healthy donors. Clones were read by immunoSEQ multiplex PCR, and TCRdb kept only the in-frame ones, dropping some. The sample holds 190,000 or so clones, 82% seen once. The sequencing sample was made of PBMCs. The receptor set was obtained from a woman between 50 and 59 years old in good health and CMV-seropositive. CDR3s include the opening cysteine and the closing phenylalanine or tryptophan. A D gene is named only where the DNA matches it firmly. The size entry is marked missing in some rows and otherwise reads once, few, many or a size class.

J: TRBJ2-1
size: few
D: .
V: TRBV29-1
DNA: TGCACCCCCCAGTTTCGCAATGAGCAGTTCTTC
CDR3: CTPQFRNEQFF

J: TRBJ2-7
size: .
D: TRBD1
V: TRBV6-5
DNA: TGTGCCAGCAGCCCTGACAGGGGAGCCTACGAGCAGTACTTC
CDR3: CASSPDRGAYEQYF

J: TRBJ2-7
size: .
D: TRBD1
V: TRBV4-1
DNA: TGCGCCAGCAGCCTTCAGCGACAGGGAGCCTACGAGCAGTACTTC
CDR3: CASSLQRQGAYEQYF

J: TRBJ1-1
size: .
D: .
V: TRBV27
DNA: TGTGCCAGCAGTTTTGGAGGGGCAGTGAACACTGAAGCTTTCTTT
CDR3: CASSFGGAVNTEAFF

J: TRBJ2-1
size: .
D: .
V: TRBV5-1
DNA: TGCGCCAGCAGCCGGGACTTGAGCTCCTACAATGAGCAGTTCTTC
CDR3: CASSRDLSSYNEQFF

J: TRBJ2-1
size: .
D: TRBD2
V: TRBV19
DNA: TGTGCCAGTAGTATAGTCCTCTGGAGGGAGGGTAGAAATGAGCAGTTCTTC
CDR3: CASSIVLWREGRNEQFF

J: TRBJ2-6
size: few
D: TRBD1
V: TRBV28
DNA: TGTGCCAGCAGTCGGAATCTGAGACAGGGTGATGATGGGGCCAACGTCCTGACTTTC
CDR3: CASSRNLRQGDDGANVLTF

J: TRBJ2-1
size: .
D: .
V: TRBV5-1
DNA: TGCGCCAGCAGCTTGAACGGGAATGAGCAGTTCTTC
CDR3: CASSLNGNEQFF

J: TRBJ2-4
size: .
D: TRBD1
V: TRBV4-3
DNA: TGCGCCAGCAGCCTACCGGGGACAGTCCAGTACTTC
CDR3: CASSLPGTVQYF

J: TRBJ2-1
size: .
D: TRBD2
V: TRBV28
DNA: TGTGCCAGCAGTTATAGCGGGAGGGACAATGAGCAGTTCTTC
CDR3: CASSYSGRDNEQFF

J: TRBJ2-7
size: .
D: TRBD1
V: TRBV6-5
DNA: TGTGCCAGCAGATTGCCGGGACAGGGGTCCGAGCAGTACTTC
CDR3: CASRLPGQGSEQYF

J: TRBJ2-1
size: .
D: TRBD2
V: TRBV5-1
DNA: TGCGCCAGCAGCCCCCATCCCGGGACTAGCGGGGTCAATGAGCAGTTCTTC
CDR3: CASSPHPGTSGVNEQFF

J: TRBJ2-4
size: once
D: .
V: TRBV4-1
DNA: TGCGCCAGCAGCCAAGAGGGGGCGAAAAACATTCAGTACTTC
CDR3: CASSQEGAKNIQYF

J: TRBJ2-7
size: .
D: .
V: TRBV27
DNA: TGTGCCAGCACCGGGGACTGGATCGACTACGAGCAGTACTTC
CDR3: CASTGDWIDYEQYF

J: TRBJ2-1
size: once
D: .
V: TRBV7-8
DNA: TGTGCCAGCAGCTTAACCCGGGATGAGCAGTTCTTC
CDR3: CASSLTRDEQFF

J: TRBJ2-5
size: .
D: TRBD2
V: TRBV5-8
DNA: TGTGCCAGCAGCCAAGCGGGGGCTGAGACCCAGTACTTC
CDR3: CASSQAGAETQYF

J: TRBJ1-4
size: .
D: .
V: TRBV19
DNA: TGTGCCAGTAGTCCCCGCGCAACTAATGAAAAACTGTTTTTT
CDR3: CASSPRATNEKLFF

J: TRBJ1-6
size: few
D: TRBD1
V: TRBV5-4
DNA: TGTGCCAGCAGCTTGGGGCCGGGACAGGGGAATTCACCCCTCCACTTT
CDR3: CASSLGPGQGNSPLHF

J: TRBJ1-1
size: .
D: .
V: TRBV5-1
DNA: TGCGCCAGCTGGCCGTCTGCGGGCACTGAAGCTTTCTTT
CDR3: CASWPSAGTEAFF

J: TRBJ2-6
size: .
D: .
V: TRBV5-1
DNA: TGCGCCAGCAGCTTTGGACAGACCCCTGAGGCCAACGTCCTGACTTTC
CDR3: CASSFGQTPEANVLTF

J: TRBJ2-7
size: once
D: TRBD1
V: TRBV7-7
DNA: TGTGCTAGCAGCTCAATGGGACAGGGGGCGAGCGAGCAGTACTTC
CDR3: CASSSMGQGASEQYF

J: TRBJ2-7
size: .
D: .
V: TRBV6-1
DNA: TGTGCCAGCAGTGGATTAGGAACAGGGCGCCACGAGCAGTACTTC
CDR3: CASSGLGTGRHEQYF

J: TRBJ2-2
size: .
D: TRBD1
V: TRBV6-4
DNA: TGTGCCAGCCGCGGGACAGGGGGCACCGGGGAGCTGTTTTTT
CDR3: CASRGTGGTGELFF

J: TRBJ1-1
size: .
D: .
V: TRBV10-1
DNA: TGCGCCAGCAAAGGGACTCTGAACACTGAAGCTTTCTTT
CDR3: CASKGTLNTEAFF

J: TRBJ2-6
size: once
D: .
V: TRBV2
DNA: TGTGCCAGCAAGCTCGAGCAGGGTCGCCCCTCTGGGGCCAACGTCCTGACTTTC
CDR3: CASKLEQGRPSGANVLTF

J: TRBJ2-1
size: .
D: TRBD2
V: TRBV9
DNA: TGTGCCAGCAGTTGGGAGGGCAGCTCCTACAATGAGCAGTTCTTC
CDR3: CASSWEGSSYNEQFF

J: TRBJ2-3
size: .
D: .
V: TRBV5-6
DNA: TGTGCCAGCAGCCCGACGGGCGGGAGCACAGATACGCAGTATTTT
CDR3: CASSPTGGSTDTQYF

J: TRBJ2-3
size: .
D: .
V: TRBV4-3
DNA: TGCGCCAGCAGCCAAGGCGGGGACACAGATACGCAGTATTTT
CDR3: CASSQGGDTDTQYF

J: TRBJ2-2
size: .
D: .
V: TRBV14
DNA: TGTGCCAGCAGCCAAGATGTCACGGGATCCGGGGAGCTGTTTTTT
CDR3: CASSQDVTGSGELFF

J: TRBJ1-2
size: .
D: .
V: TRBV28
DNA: TGTGCCAGCAGCCCCGGCGGCCGTAACTATGGCTACACCTTC
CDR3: CASSPGGRNYGYTF

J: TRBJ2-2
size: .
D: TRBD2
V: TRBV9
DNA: TGTGCCAGCAGCGTAGCGGGGGGTAGTACCGGGGAGCTGTTTTTT
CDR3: CASSVAGGSTGELFF

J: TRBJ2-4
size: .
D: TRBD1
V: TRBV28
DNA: TGTGCCAGCACCACAGGGGTAAACATTCAGTACTTC
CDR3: CASTTGVNIQYF

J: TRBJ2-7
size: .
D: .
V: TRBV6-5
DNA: TGTGCCAGCAGTTCCACAGGGTTTAACTACGAGCAGTACTTC
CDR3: CASSSTGFNYEQYF

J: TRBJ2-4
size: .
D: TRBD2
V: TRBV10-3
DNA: TGTGCCATCAGTGCCGGGACTAGCGGGAGACAAGCCAAAAACATTCAGTACTTC
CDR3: CAISAGTSGRQAKNIQYF

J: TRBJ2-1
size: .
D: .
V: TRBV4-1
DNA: TGCGCCAGCAGCCAAGATCGGCAGAATAGGGGTCTGAGTGAGCAGTTCTTC
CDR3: CASSQDRQNRGLSEQFF

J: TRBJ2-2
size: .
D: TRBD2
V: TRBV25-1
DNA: TGTGCCGCCTCTAGCGGGAGATTGCAAACCGGGGAGCTGTTTTTT
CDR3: CAASSGRLQTGELFF

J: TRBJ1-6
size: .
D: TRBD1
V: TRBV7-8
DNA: TGTGCCAGCAGCTTAGGACAGGGGGCCAATTCACCCCTCCACTTT
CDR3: CASSLGQGANSPLHF

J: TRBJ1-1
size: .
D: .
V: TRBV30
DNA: TGTGCCTGGAACCGGGACCCGGGACTCACTGAAGCTTTCTTT
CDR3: CAWNRDPGLTEAFF

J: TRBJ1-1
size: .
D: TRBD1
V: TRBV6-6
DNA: TGTGCTACTCAGGGGGAATACACTGAAGCTTTCTTT
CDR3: CATQGEYTEAFF

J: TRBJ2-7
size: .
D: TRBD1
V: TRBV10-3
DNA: TGTGCCATCAGTGGGACAGGAGGTTGGATGTACTTC
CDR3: CAISGTGGWMYF